These 15 T cell receptor beta chains share one sample of origin, sequenced in a study of blood T cell repertoires in COVID-19. Using immunoSEQ multiplex PCR, the repertoire was profiled, and TCRdb retains in-frame clones only, with some absent. The sample contains 250,000 to 300,000 clones, 89% of which appear only once. Specimen: peripheral blood. The receptor set was obtained from a woman in her 40s who had recovered from COVID-19.

CDR3 in DNA: TGTGCCTGGAGTGTTCTTACATCAGGCAATGAAAAACTGTTTTTT. Amino acids: CAWSVLTSGNEKLFF. V and J are TRBV30 and TRBJ1-4; D uncertain. The V end was cut by 0 bases, the J end by 5 bases, with 13 bases between. Germline CDR1 and CDR2: GTSNPN and SVGIG (reference sequence). This CDR3 is 15 amino acids long.

The chain uses TRBV12-5 and TRBJ2-3; possible D gene TRBD2, 6 bases. This CDR3 is built from 14 residues. Trimming left V 6 bases short and J 2 bases short, with 12 bases between. Germline lookup yields CDR1 LGHNT and CDR2 FRNRAP. CDR3: CASGPGLPTDTQYF. The CDR3 DNA follows: TGTGCTAGTGGCCCAGGACTACCCACAGATACGCAGTATTTT.

The chain recombines TRBV5-6 with TRBJ1-1; 8 positions agree with TRBD1. The V gene's germline CDR1 is SGHDT and CDR2 YYEEEE. V shed 3 bases and J 0 bases; nucleotides not matched to a gene: 1. The CDR3 covers 14 residues. The CDR3 sequence is CASSWTGLNTEAFF. CDR3 DNA sequence: TGTGCCAGCAGCTGGACAGGGTTGAACACTGAAGCTTTCTTT.

The count of this clone is one. The gene calls are TRBV4-2 and TRBJ2-1, with a tentative D call TRBD2 (5 bases). Germline loops: CDR1 LGHNA, CDR2 YNFKEQ. The CDR3 totals 14 residues. V shed 4 bases and J shed 1 base, with 8 bases lying between them. The CDR3 DNA follows: TGTGCCAGCAGCCTCACGGGGTCCTACAATGAGCAGTTCTTC. Translated, it gives CASSLTGSYNEQFF.

This chain links TRBV28 with TRBJ2-5; a possible D gene is TRBD1 (6 bases). The CDR3 is 15 amino acids. CDR1 is MDHEN, CDR2 SYDVKM, per germline. Trimming took off 6 bases at V and 2 bases at J, with 16 bases between the two ends. Here the CDR3 DNA reads TGTGCCAGCAGGCCCGGGACATCCATTCAAGAGACCCAGTACTTC. Its translation: CASRPGTSIQETQYF.

This chain links TRBV3-1 (or the pseudogene TRBV3-2) with TRBJ2-7, with 8 nucleotides matching TRBD2. This CDR3 is 15 amino acids long. The germline CDR1 and CDR2 sequences are LGHDT and YNNKEL (reference sequence). The V and J ends lost 4 bases and 5 bases, in that order; junction bases with no gene match: 10. CDR3: CASSPGGGIGDEQYF. CDR3 in DNA: TGTGCCAGCAGCCCCGGGGGGGGGATTGGAGACGAGCAGTACTTC.

The chain combines TRBV4-1 with TRBJ1-2, with D perhaps TRBD1 (5 bases). Trimming removed 0 bases from V and 7 bases from J, with 15 bases in between. There are 15 residues in the CDR3. The germline V gene has CDR1 MGHRA and CDR2 YSYEKL. As DNA, the CDR3 is TGCGCCAGCAGCCAAGAATTGGTGCAGGGAGGTGGCTACACCTTC. This gives the protein CASSQELVQGGGYTF.

The V and J genes are TRBV10-3 and TRBJ2-7; TRBD1 is a possible D gene (6 bases). The germline gives CDR1 ENHRY, CDR2 SYGVKD. V lost 6 bases, J lost 3 bases, and 12 bases lay in between. The CDR3 runs 13 residues. CDR3 protein: CAIRRTAVYEQYF. The CDR3 coding sequence is TGTGCCATCAGACGGACAGCCGTCTACGAGCAGTACTTC.

The V gene is TRBV21-1, the J gene TRBJ2-7; the D call TRBD2 from the table was never checked on the DNA. TRBV21-1 represents a pseudogene. This CDR3 has 16 amino acids. The chain's CDR3 is CASSKPGLAVSYEQYF. In DNA form, the CDR3 reads TGTGCCAGCAGCAAACCGGGACTAGCGGTTTCCTACGAGCAGTACTTC.

This clone was counted ten times or more. The gene calls are TRBV4-2 and TRBJ2-1; the match to TRBD2 covers 7 bases. The CDR3 runs 13 residues. Germline CDR1 and CDR2: LGHNA and YNFKEQ. Losses at the gene ends were 3 bases for V and 10 bases for J; bases not matched to a gene: 6. CDR3 protein: CASSQEQLAEQFF. The CDR3, as DNA: TGTGCCAGCAGCCAGGAGCAACTAGCGGAGCAGTTCTTC.

This chain connects TRBV4-1 to TRBJ2-4; TRBD1 matches 8 bases. The CDR3 is made up of 19 amino acids. CDR1 and CDR2 (germline): MGHRA, YSYEKL. The ends lost 1 base at V and 0 bases at J; junction bases unmatched: 11. In DNA, the CDR3 is TGCGCCAGCAGCCAAGTAGGGGGACGGGACAGGCTAGCCAAAAACATTCAGTACTTC. It yields the protein CASSQVGGRDRLAKNIQYF.

V usage is TRBV4-1 and J usage is TRBJ2-2, with 8 positions matching TRBD2. Unmatched junction bases numbered 5, after V lost 1 base and J lost 4 bases. The length of the CDR3 is 16 residues. Germline V CDR1 and CDR2: MGHRA, YSYEKL. The CDR3 nucleotides are TGCGCCAGCAGCCAAGTTTCGGGGGGGGTCACCGGGGAGCTGTTTTTT. It translates to CASSQVSGGVTGELFF.

V gene TRBV19 combines with J gene TRBJ2-1; 11 bases are shared with TRBD1. With 9 bases clipped from V and 6 bases from J, the junction kept 7 bases outside the gene matches. This CDR3 region has 14 residues. CDR1 and CDR2 from the germline V gene are LNHDA and SQIVND (reference sequence). Here the CDR3 reads CASWGTGGFNEQFF. The CDR3 DNA is TGTGCCAGCTGGGGGACAGGGGGTTTCAATGAGCAGTTCTTC.

J is TRBJ1-2 and V is TRBV25-1, with a tentative D call TRBD1 (5 bases). The CDR3 loop spans 14 amino acids. From germline, CDR1 is MGHDK and CDR2 SYGVNS. V shed 3 bases and J shed 4 bases, with 12 bases lying between them. CDR3 in amino acids: CASSDAREVYGYTF. CDR3 nucleotides: TGTGCCAGCAGTGATGCCAGGGAAGTCTATGGCTACACCTTC.

This clone appeared a few times. This sequence joins TRBV6-5 and TRBJ1-2; D may be TRBD1 (6 bases). This CDR3 region has 12 residues. V gave up 11 bases and J gave up 3 bases, with 13 bases separating them. In germline, CDR1 is MNHEY, CDR2 SVGAGI. The CDR3 DNA reads TGTGCCGCCTCGTACAGGGACTATGGCTACACCTTC. The encoded protein is CAASYRDYGYTF.